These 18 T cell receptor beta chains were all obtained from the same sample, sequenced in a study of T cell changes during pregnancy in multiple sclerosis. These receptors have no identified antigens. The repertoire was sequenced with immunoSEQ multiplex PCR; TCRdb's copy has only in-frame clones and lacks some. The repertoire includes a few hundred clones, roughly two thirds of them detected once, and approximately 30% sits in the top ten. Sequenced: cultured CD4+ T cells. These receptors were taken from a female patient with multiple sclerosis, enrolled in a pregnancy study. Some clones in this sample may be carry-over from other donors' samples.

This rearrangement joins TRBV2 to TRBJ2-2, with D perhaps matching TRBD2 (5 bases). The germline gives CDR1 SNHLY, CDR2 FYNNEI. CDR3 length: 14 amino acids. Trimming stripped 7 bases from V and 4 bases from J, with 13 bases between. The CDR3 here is CASMWESGTGELFF. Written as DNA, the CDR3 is TGTGCCAGCATGTGGGAGTCGGGCACCGGGGAGCTGTTTTTT.

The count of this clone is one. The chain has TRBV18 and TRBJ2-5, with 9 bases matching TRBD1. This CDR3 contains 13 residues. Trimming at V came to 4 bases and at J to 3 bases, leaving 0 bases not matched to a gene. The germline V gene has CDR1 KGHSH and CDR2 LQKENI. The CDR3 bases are TGTGCCAGCTCACGGGACAGGGAAGAGACCCAGTACTTC. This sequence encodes CASSRDREETQYF. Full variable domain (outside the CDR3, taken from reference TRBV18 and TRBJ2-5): NAGVMQNPRHLVRRRGQEARLRCSPMKGHSHVYWYRQLPEEGLKFMVYLQKENIIDESGMPKERFSAEFPKEGPSILRIQQVVRGDSAAYFCASSRDREETQYFGPGTRLLVL.

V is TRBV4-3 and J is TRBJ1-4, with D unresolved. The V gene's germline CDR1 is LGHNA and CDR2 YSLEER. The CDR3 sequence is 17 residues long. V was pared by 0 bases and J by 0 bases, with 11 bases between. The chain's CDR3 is CASSQDVRQATNEKLFF. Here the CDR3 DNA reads TGCGCCAGCAGCCAAGATGTCCGTCAGGCAACTAATGAAAAACTGTTTTTT.

CDR3: CASSLTSGEPTDTQYF. The CDR3, as DNA: TGTGCCAGCAGTTTGACTAGCGGAGAACCCACAGATACGCAGTATTTT. The rearrangement uses TRBV2 and TRBJ2-3; 9 bases line up with TRBD2. The length of the CDR3 is 16 residues. V shed 5 bases and J 2 bases; nucleotides not matched to a gene: 8. Germline V gives CDR1 SNHLY, CDR2 FYNNEI.

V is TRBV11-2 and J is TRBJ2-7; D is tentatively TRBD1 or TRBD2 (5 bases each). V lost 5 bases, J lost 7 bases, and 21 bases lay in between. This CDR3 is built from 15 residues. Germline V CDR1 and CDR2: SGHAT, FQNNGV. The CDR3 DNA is TGTGCCAGCAGCCCTATTGTAAGGGCTGAGGGGGAGCAGTACTTC. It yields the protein CASSPIVRAEGEQYF.

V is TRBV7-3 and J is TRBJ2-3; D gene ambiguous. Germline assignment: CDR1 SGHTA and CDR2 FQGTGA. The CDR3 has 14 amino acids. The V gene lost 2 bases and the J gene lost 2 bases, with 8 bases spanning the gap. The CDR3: CASSLSPATDTQYF. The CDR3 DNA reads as TGTGCCAGCAGCTTATCCCCTGCCACAGATACGCAGTATTTT. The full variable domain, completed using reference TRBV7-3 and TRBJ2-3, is GAGVSQTPSNKVTEKGKYVELRCDPISGHTALYWYRQSLGQGPEFLIYFQGTGAADDSGLPNDRFFAVRPEGSVSTLKIQRTERGDSAVYLCASSLSPATDTQYFGPGTRLTVL.

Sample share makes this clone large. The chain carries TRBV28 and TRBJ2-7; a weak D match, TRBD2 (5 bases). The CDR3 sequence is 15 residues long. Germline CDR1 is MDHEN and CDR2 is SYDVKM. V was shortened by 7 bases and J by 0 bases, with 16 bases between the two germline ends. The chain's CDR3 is CASITPSGSSYEQYF. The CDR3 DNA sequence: TGTGCCAGCATTACCCCCTCGGGGAGCTCCTACGAGCAGTACTTC.

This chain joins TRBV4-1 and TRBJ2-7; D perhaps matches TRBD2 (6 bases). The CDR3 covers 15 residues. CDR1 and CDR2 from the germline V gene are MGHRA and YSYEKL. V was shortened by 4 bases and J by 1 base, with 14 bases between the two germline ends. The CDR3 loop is CASSLRLDSSYEQYF. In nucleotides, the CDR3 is TGCGCCAGCAGCCTACGACTAGACAGTTCCTACGAGCAGTACTTC.

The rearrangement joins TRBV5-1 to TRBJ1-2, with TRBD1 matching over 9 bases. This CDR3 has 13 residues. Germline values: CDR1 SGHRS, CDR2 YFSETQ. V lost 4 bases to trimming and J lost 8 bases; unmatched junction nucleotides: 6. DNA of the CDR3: TGCGCCAGCAGCCCGGGACAGGGTACGGGCTACACCTTC. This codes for CASSPGQGTGYTF.

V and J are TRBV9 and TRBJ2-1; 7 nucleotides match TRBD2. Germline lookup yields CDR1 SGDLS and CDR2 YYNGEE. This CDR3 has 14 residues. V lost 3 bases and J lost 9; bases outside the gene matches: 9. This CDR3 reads CASSAGLEVGEQFF. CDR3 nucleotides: TGTGCCAGCAGCGCCGGACTAGAGGTCGGTGAGCAGTTCTTC.

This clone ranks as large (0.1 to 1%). As DNA, the CDR3 is TGTGCCAGCAGTTTACAGGGAATATATGGCTACACCTTC. This sequence encodes CASSLQGIYGYTF. The rearrangement uses TRBV28 and TRBJ1-2, with a weak D call TRBD1 (5 bases). V lost 2 bases and J 5 bases, leaving 9 bases between the germline ends. Germline V gene data show CDR1 as MDHEN and CDR2 as SYDVKM. This CDR3 has 13 amino acids.

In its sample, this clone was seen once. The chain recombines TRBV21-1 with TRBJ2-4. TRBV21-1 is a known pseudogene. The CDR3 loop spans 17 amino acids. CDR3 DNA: TGTGCCAGCAGTGTCCATGTAGCTACAGCAAGAAAAAACATTCAGTACTTC. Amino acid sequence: CASSVHVATARKNIQYF.

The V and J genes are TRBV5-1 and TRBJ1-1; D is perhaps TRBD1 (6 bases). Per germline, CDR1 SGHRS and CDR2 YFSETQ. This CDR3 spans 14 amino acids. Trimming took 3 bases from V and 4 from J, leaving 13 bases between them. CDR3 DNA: TGCGCCAGCAGCTCCCTCCGAGGGGGCACTGAAGCTTTCTTT. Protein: CASSSLRGGTEAFF.

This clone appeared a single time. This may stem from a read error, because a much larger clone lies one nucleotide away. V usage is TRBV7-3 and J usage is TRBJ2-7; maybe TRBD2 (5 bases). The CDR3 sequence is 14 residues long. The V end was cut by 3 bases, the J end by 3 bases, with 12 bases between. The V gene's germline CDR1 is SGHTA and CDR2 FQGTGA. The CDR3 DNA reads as TGTGCCAGCAGCTTGGGGAGCAAAGTCTACGAGCAGTACTTC. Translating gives CASSLGSKVYEQYF.

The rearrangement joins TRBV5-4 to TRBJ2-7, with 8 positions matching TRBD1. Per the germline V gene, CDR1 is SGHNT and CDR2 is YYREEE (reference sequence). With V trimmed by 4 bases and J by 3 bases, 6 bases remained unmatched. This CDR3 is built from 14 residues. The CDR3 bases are TGTGCCAGCAGCCCGGTAGGACAGGGCTACGAGCAGTACTTC. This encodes CASSPVGQGYEQYF.

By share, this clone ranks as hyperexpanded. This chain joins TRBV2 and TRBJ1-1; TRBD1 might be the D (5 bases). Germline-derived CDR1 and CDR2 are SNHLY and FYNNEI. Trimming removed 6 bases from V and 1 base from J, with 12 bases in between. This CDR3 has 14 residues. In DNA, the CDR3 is TGTGCCAGCAGGGGAGGGGTCTCGAACACTGAAGCTTTCTTT. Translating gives CASRGGVSNTEAFF.

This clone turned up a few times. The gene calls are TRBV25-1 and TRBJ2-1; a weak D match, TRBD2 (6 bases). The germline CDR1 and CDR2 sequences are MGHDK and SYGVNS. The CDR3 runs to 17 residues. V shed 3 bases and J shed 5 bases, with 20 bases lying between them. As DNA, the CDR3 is TGTGCCAGCAGTGACCCTACCGTCGGCGGACTACACAATGAGCAGTTCTTC. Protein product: CASSDPTVGGLHNEQFF.

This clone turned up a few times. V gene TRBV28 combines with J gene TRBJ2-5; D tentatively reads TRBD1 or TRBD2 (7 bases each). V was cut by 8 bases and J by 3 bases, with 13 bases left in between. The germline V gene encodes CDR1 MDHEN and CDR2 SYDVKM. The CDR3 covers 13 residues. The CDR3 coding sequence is TGTGCCAGCCGCAGGGGGGGGGAAGAGACCCAGTACTTC. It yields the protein CASRRGGEETQYF.